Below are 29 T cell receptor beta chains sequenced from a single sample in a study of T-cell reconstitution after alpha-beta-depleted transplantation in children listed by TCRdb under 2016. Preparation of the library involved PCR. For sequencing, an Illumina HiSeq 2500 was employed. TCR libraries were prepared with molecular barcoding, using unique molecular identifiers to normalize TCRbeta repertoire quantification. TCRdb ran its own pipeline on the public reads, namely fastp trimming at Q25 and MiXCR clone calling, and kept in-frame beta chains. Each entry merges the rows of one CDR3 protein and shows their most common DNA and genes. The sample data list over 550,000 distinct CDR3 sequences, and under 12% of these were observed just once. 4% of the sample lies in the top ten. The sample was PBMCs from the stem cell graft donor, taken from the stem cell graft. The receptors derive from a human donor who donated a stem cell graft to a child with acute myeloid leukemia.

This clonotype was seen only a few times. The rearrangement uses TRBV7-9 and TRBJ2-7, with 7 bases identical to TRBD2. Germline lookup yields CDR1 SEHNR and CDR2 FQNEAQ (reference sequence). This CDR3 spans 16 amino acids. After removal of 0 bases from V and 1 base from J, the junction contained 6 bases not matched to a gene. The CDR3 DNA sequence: TGTGCCAGCAGCTTAGCGGCGGGGGTGTCGTCCTACGAGCAGTACTTC. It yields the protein CASSLAAGVSSYEQYF.

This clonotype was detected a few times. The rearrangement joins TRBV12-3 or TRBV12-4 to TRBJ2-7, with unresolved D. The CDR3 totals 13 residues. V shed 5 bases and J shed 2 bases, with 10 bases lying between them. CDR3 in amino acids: CASSVYGPYEQYF. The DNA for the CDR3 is TGTGCCAGCAGTGTGTACGGGCCCTACGAGCAGTACTTC.

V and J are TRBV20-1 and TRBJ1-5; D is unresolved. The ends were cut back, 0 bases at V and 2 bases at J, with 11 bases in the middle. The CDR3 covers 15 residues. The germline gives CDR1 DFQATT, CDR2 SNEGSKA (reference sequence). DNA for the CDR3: TGCAGTGCTAGAGAAATGCAGACGGGCAATCAGCCCCAGCATTTT. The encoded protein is CSAREMQTGNQPQHF.

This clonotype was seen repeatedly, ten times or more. The CDR3 DNA reads as TGCAGCGTTGAGATTAAAGAGACCCAGTACTTC. Residues: CSVEIKETQYF. The rearrangement links TRBV29-1 to TRBJ2-5; the D is unclear. This CDR3 has 11 residues. Germline V gene data show CDR1 as SQVTM and CDR2 as ANQGSEA. Trimming removed 3 bases from V and 3 bases from J, with 5 bases in between.

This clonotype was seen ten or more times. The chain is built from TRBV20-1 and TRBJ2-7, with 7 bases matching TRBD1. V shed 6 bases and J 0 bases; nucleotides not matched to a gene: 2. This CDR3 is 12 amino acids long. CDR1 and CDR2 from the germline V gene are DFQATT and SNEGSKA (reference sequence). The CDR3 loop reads CSAGTVSYEQYF. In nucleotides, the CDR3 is TGCAGTGCCGGGACAGTCTCCTACGAGCAGTACTTC.

The CDR3 region has the DNA TGTGCCACCCTCGGGACAGCAAACACTGAAGCTTTCTTT. Its translation: CATLGTANTEAFF. The rearrangement links TRBV15 to TRBJ1-1; 7 nucleotides line up with TRBD1. The CDR3 sequence is 13 residues long. V was pared by 8 bases and J by 2 bases, with 5 bases of the junction left unmatched. The germline gives CDR1 LNHNV, CDR2 YYDKDF (reference sequence). Full variable domain (outside the CDR3, taken from reference TRBV15 and TRBJ1-1): DAMVIQNPRYQVTQFGKPVTLSCSQTLNHNVMYWYQQKSSQAPKLLFHYYDKDFNNEADTPDNFQSRRPNTSFCFLDIRSPGLGDTAMYLCATLGTANTEAFFGQGTRLTVV.

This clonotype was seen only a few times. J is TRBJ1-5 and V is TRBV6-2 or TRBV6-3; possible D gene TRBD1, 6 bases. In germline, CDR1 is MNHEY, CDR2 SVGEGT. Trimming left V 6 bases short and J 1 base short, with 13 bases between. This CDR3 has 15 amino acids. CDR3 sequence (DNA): TGTGCCAGCAGACGGACAGACTGGAGCAATCAGCCCCAGCATTTT. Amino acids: CASRRTDWSNQPQHF.

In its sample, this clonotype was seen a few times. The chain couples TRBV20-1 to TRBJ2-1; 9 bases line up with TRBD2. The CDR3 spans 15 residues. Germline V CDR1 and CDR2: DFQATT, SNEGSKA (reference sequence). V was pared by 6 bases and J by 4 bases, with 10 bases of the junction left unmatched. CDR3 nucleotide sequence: TGCAGTGCCACCCTGCTTAGCGGGAGTTACAATGAGCAGTTCTTC. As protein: CSATLLSGSYNEQFF.

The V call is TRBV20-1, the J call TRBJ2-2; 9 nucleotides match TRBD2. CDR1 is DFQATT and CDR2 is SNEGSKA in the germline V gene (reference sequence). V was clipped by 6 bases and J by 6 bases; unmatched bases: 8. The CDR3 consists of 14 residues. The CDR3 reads CSAPWVAGAGELFF. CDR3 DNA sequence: TGCAGTGCCCCCTGGGTAGCGGGGGCCGGGGAGCTGTTTTTT.

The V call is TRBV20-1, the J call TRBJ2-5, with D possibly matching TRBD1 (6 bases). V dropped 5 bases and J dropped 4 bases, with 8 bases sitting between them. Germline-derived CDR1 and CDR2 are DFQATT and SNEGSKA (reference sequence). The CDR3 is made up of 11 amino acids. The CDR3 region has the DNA TGCAGTGCTCGGACAGCAGAGACCCAGTACTTC. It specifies CSARTAETQYF.

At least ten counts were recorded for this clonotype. CDR3: CASSPGTNSYEQYF. Here the CDR3 DNA reads TGCGCCAGCAGCCCCGGGACTAACTCCTACGAGCAGTACTTC. This chain links TRBV5-1 with TRBJ2-7; 7 nucleotides line up with TRBD2. The junction had 4 bases not matched to a gene; V was cut back by 4 bases and J by 0 bases. Germline CDR1 reads SGHRS; CDR2 reads YFSETQ. CDR3 length equals 14 residues.

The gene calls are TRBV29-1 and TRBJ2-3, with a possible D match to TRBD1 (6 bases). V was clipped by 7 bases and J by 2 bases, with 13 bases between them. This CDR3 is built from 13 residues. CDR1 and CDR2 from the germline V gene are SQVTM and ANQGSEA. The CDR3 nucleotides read TGCAGCGGGGGGCAGCCACCCACAGATACGCAGTATTTT. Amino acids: CSGGQPPTDTQYF.

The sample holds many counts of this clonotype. The CDR3 coding sequence is TGCAGTGCTAGACTGCCCGCGTGGGATACGCAGTATTTT. Translating it yields CSARLPAWDTQYF. The chain employs TRBV20-1 and TRBJ2-3, with unresolved D. The germline V gene has CDR1 DFQATT and CDR2 SNEGSKA (reference sequence). Trimming pared 2 bases from V and 6 bases from J, leaving 12 bases between. This CDR3 region has 13 residues.

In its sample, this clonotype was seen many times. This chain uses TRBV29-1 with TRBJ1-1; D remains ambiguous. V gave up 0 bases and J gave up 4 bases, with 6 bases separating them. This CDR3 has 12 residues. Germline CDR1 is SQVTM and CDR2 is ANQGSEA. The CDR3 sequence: CSVEDAVTEAFF. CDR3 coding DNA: TGCAGCGTTGAAGATGCCGTCACTGAAGCTTTCTTT.

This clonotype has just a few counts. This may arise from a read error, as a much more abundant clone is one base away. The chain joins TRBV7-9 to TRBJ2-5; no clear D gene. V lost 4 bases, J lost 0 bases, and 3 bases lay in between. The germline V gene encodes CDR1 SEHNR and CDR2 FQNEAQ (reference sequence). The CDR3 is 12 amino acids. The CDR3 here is CASSSHQETQYF. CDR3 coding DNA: TGTGCCAGCAGCTCCCACCAAGAGACCCAGTACTTC.

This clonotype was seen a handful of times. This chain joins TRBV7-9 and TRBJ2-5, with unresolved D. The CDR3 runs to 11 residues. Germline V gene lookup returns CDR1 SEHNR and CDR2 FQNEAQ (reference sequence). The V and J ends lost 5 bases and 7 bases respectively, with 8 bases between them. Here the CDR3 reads CASSTGSTQYF. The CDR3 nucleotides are TGTGCCAGCAGCACCGGGTCGACCCAGTACTTC.

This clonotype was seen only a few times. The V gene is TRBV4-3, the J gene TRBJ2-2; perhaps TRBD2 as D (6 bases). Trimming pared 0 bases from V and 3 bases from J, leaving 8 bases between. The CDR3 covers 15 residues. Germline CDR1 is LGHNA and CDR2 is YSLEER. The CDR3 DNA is TGCGCCAGCAGCCAAGATAGCGGTTACACCGGGGAGCTGTTTTTT. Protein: CASSQDSGYTGELFF.

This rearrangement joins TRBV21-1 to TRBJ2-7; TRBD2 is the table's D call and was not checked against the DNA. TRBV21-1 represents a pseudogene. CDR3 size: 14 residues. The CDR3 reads CASIRSGLDLEQYF. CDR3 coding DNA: TGTGCCAGCATTCGATCGGGCCTTGACCTCGAGCAGTACTTC.

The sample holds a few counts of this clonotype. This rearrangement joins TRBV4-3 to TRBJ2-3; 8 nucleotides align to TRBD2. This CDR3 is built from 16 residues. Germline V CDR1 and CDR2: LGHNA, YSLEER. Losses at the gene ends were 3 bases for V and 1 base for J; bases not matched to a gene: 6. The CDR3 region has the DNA TGCGCCAGCAGCCAGGTCACTAGCGGACGCACAGATACGCAGTATTTT. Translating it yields CASSQVTSGRTDTQYF.

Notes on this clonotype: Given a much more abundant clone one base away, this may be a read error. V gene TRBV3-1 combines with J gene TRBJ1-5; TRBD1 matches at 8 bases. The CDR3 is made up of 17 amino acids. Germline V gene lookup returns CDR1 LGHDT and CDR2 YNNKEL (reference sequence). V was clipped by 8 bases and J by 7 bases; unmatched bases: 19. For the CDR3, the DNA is TGTGCCAGCTGCCGCAGAATGCCCAGGGGGCTACGGCAGCCCCAGCATTTT. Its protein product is CASCRRMPRGLRQPQHF. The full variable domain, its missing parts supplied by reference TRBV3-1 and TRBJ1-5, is DTAVSQTPKYLVTQMGNDKSIKCEQNLGHDTMYWYKQDSKKFLKIMFSYNNKELIINETVPNRFSPKSPDKAHLNLHINSLELGDSAVYFCASCRRMPRGLRQPQHFGDGTRLSIL.

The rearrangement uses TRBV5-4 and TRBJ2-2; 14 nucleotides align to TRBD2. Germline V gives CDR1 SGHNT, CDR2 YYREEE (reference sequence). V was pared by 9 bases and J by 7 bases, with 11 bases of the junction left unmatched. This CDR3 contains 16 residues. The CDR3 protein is CATSTGTSGSGGELFF. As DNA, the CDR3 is TGTGCCACCTCGACCGGGACTAGCGGGAGTGGCGGGGAGCTGTTTTTT. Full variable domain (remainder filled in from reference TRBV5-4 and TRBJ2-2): ETGVTQSPTHLIKTRGQQVTLRCSSQSGHNTVSWYQQALGQGPQFIFQYYREEENGRGNFPPRFSGLQFPNYSSELNVNALELDDSALYLCATSTGTSGSGGELFFGEGSRLTVL.

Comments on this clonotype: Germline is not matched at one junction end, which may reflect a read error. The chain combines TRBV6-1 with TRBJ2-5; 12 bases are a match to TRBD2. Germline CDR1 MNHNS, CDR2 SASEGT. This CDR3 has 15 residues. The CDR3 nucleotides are TGTGCCAGCAGTCTAGCGGGAGGGGGCCAAGAGGCCCAGTACTTC. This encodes CASSLAGGGQEAQYF.

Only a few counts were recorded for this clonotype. The CDR3 loop reads CASSFYSSPPHLTDTQYF. The DNA for the CDR3 is TGTGCCAGCAGTTTCTATTCATCACCTCCTCATCTCACAGATACGCAGTATTTT. The chain has TRBV12-3 or TRBV12-4 and TRBJ2-3; D gene uncertain. Trimming shortened V by 3 bases and J by 2 bases, and 21 bases separated the two germline ends. This CDR3 region has 18 residues.

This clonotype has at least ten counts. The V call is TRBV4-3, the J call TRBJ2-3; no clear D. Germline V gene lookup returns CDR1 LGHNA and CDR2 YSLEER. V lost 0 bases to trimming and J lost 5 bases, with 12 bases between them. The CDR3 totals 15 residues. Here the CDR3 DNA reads TGCGCCAGCAGCCAAGATCGAGAAATTCGAGATACGCAGTATTTT. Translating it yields CASSQDREIRDTQYF.

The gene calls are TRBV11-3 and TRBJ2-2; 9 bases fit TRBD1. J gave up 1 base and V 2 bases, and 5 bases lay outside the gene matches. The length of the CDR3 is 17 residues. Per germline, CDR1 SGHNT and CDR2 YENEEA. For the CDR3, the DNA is TGTGCCAGCAGCTTAAATTGGGACAGGGAGAACACCGGGGAGCTGTTTTTT. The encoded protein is CASSLNWDRENTGELFF. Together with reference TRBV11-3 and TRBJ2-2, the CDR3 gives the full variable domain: EAGVVQSPRYKIIEKKQPVAFWCNPISGHNTLYWYLQNLGQGPELLIRYENEEAVDDSQLPKDRFSAERLKGVDSTLKIQPAELGDSAVYLCASSLNWDRENTGELFFGEGSRLTVL.

CDR3 protein: CASRPSGTYEQYF. In DNA form, the CDR3 reads TGTGCCAGCCGCCCGTCGGGCACCTACGAGCAGTACTTC. The chain couples TRBV12-3 or TRBV12-4 to TRBJ2-7, with D unclear. CDR3 length: 13 amino acids. Trimming stripped 8 bases from V and 2 bases from J, with 13 bases between.

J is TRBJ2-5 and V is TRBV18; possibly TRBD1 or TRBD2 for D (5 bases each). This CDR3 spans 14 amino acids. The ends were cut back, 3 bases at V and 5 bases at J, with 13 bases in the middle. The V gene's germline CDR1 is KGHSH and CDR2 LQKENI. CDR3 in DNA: TGTGCCAGCTCACCGGTAGGGACGGCCGAGACCCAGTACTTC. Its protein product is CASSPVGTAETQYF.

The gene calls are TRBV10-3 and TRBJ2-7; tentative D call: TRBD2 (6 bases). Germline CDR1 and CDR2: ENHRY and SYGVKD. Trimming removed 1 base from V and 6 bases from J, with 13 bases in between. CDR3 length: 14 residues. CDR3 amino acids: CAISEYTGVSEQYF. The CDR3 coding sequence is TGTGCCATCAGTGAGTATACGGGAGTAAGCGAGCAGTACTTC.

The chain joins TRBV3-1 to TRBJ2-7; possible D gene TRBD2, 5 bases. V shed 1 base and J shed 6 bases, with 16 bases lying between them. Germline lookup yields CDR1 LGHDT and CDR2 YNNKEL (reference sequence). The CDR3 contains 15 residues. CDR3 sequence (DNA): TGTGCCAGCAGCCAAGCCAGCGGCCGGTCGGGCGAGCAGTACTTC. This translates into CASSQASGRSGEQYF.